These 8 T cell receptor beta chains originate from one sample sequenced in a study of OX40 agonist ivuxolimab in advanced cancers. TCRdb's table, derived via immunoSEQ multiplex PCR, lists solely in-frame clones and lacks some. The sample records some 60,000 clones, roughly 80% being singletons. Sequenced material: CD4+ or CD8+ T cells sorted from blood, taken in a trial of the OX40 agonist ivuxolimab. The origin of the receptors is an adult with an advanced solid tumor such as melanoma, head and neck, liver or kidney cancer.

The rearrangement links TRBV18 to TRBJ2-3, with TRBD2 matching over 10 bases. Germline V gene data show CDR1 as KGHSH and CDR2 as LQKENI. The CDR3 is made up of 16 amino acids. J gave up 4 bases and V 2 bases, and 6 bases lay outside the gene matches. The DNA for the CDR3 is TGTGCCAGCTCACCAGTCCTAGCGGGAGCCCCAGATACGCAGTATTTT. Its translation: CASSPVLAGAPDTQYF.

This clone was observed a single time. V usage is TRBV19 and J usage is TRBJ1-6; 10 bases are a match to TRBD1. V was pared by 7 bases and J by 0 bases, with 9 bases of the junction left unmatched. Germline CDR1 and CDR2: LNHDA and SQIVND (reference sequence). The CDR3 totals 18 residues. As DNA, the CDR3 is TGTGCCAGTAAGGGACAGGGGACTCCAAGCTCCTATAATTCACCCCTCCACTTT. This sequence encodes CASKGQGTPSSYNSPLHF.

The chain uses TRBV23-1 and TRBJ1-6; D is undetermined. TRBV23-1 is designated an ORF whose function remains uncertain. This CDR3 has 15 residues. Trimming cost V 4 bases and J 0 bases, with 7 bases left between them. DNA of the CDR3: TGCGCCAGCAGTCTTGGCAGCTCCTATAATTCACCCCTCCACTTT. It codes for CASSLGSSYNSPLHF.

The rearrangement uses TRBV7-2 and TRBJ2-2; the D gene is possibly TRBD1 (5 bases). Trimming removed 5 bases from V and 8 bases from J, with 12 bases in between. Germline loops: CDR1 SGHTA, CDR2 FQGNSA. This CDR3 region has 13 residues. The CDR3 loop reads CASSTIRVGELFF. CDR3 nucleotides: TGTGCCAGCAGCACAATCAGGGTTGGGGAGCTGTTTTTT.

This clone has only a few counts. This chain links TRBV6-1 with TRBJ1-2; D call uncertain. CDR1 is MNHNS and CDR2 is SASEGT in the germline V gene. The CDR3 has 12 amino acids. V lost 6 bases, J lost 6 bases, and 11 bases lay in between. In nucleotides, the CDR3 is TGTGCCAGCAGAGTCCATATAGATGGCTACACCTTC. Translated: CASRVHIDGYTF.

The J gene is TRBJ1-1, the V gene TRBV19; 10 nucleotides line up with TRBD1. Germline V CDR1 and CDR2: LNHDA, SQIVND (reference sequence). The CDR3 runs 13 residues. The V and J ends lost 10 bases and 4 bases, in that order; junction bases with no gene match: 6. CDR3 loop: CATWDRGGTEAFF. Written as DNA, the CDR3 is TGTGCCACCTGGGACAGGGGAGGCACTGAAGCTTTCTTT.

The V call is TRBV6-1, the J call TRBJ2-7, with D perhaps TRBD2 (6 bases). V lost 8 bases, J lost 3 bases, and 11 bases lay in between. CDR1 and CDR2 from the germline V gene are MNHNS and SASEGT. The CDR3 runs to 12 residues. CDR3 sequence: CASGGRRYEQYV. CDR3 nucleotide sequence: TGTGCCAGCGGGGGGAGGCGCTACGAGCAGTACGTC.

J is TRBJ2-7 and V is TRBV19, with 7 nucleotides matching TRBD2. The CDR3 loop spans 15 amino acids. CDR1 and CDR2 (germline): LNHDA, SQIVND (reference sequence). With V trimmed by 3 bases and J by 4 bases, 9 bases remained unmatched. This chain's CDR3 is CASSMTAGEWYEQYF. CDR3 in DNA: TGTGCCAGTAGTATGACGGCGGGAGAATGGTACGAGCAGTACTTC.